This is a list of T cell receptor beta chains from one sample in a study of OX40 agonist ivuxolimab in advanced cancers. Sequenced by immunoSEQ multiplex PCR; TCRdb stores in-frame clones only, minus some. Of approximately 76,000 clones listed, 88% are singletons. Specimen: CD4+ or CD8+ T cells sorted from blood, collected in a trial of the OX40 agonist ivuxolimab. The receptor set was obtained from an adult with an advanced solid tumor such as melanoma, head and neck, liver or kidney cancer. Both conserved end residues are part of each CDR3. Fields, in order: clone size, V gene, D gene, J gene, CDR3 DNA, CDR3 protein. The D gene is left open where the match is weak. The size field is filled for only some rows; it gives once, few, many or a size class.

size: .
V: TRBV11-2
D: .
J: TRBJ2-1
DNA: TGTGCCAGCAGCCGCGGACTCACTGACAATGAGCAGTTCTTC
CDR3: CASSRGLTDNEQFF

size: .
V: TRBV10-3
D: .
J: TRBJ2-1
DNA: TGTGCCACCGGGGGGAGGGGGCTGAATGAGCAGTTCTTC
CDR3: CATGGRGLNEQFF

size: .
V: TRBV7-9
D: .
J: TRBJ2-7
DNA: TGTGCCAGCAGCTTCTCCGGGACAACGAACGAGCAGTACTTC
CDR3: CASSFSGTTNEQYF

size: once
V: TRBV6-5
D: .
J: TRBJ1-1
DNA: TGTGCCAGCAGTTGGGGGGTAGGGGCTGAAGCTTTCTTT
CDR3: CASSWGVGAEAFF

size: few
V: TRBV9
D: .
J: TRBJ2-3
DNA: TGTGCCAGCAGCGTAGGGCTAGCTAGCACAGATACGCAGTATTTT
CDR3: CASSVGLASTDTQYF

size: .
V: TRBV18
D: .
J: TRBJ2-7
DNA: TGTGCCAGCTCACCACCTAACAGGGCACGAAAGTCCTACGAGCAGTACTTC
CDR3: CASSPPNRARKSYEQYF

size: .
V: TRBV5-1
D: TRBD2
J: TRBJ2-5
DNA: TGCGCCAGCAGCCTGGCGGGAGGGGGTGAGACCCAGTACTTC
CDR3: CASSLAGGGETQYF

size: .
V: TRBV30
D: .
J: TRBJ2-2
DNA: TGTGCCTGGGGCACAGGGCCGAACACCGGGGAGCTGTTTTTT
CDR3: CAWGTGPNTGELFF

size: .
V: TRBV7-9
D: .
J: TRBJ2-5
DNA: TGTGCCAGCAGAAAGGAAGTTGAGGAGACCCAGTACTTC
CDR3: CASRKEVEETQYF

size: .
V: TRBV6-5
D: TRBD1
J: TRBJ2-2
DNA: TGTGCCAGCAGTACCGGGACAGGGAAGACCGGGGAGCTGTTTTTT
CDR3: CASSTGTGKTGELFF

size: .
V: TRBV5-1
D: .
J: TRBJ1-6
DNA: TGCGCCAGCAGCTCCGAAATCCCATATAATTCACCCCTCCACTTT
CDR3: CASSSEIPYNSPLHF

size: .
V: TRBV30
D: .
J: TRBJ2-2
DNA: TGTGCCTGGACCTTAGGGGGGGAGCTGTTTTTT
CDR3: CAWTLGGELFF

size: .
V: TRBV6-1
D: .
J: TRBJ2-1
DNA: TGTGCCAGCACACCACAACAGAATGAGCAGTTCTTC
CDR3: CASTPQQNEQFF

size: .
V: TRBV30
D: .
J: TRBJ2-7
DNA: TGTGCCTGGGGAACTCCTAAGCGGGCACCCTACGAGCAGTACTTC
CDR3: CAWGTPKRAPYEQYF

size: .
V: TRBV30
D: .
J: TRBJ2-7
DNA: TGTGCCTGGAGTGCTGGGGGGCCCTACGAGCAGTACTTC
CDR3: CAWSAGGPYEQYF

size: .
V: TRBV5-6
D: TRBD2
J: TRBJ2-1
DNA: TGTGCCAGCAGTACCGGACTAGCGGGAGCCCACAATGAGCAGTTCTTC
CDR3: CASSTGLAGAHNEQFF

size: .
V: TRBV7-7
D: TRBD1
J: TRBJ2-1
DNA: TGTGCTAGCAGCCCAAGGGGGCCAGGGAACTCCTACAATGAGCAGTTCTTC
CDR3: CASSPRGPGNSYNEQFF

size: .
V: TRBV19
D: TRBD1
J: TRBJ1-5
DNA: TGTGCCAGTACCCAATACCCGGGACAGATTAATAGCAATCAGCCCCAGCATTTT
CDR3: CASTQYPGQINSNQPQHF

size: .
V: TRBV14
D: .
J: TRBJ1-3
DNA: TGTGCCAGCAGCTCCATGGGGGGGGTCTCTGGAAACACCATATATTTT
CDR3: CASSSMGGVSGNTIYF

size: .
V: TRBV5-6
D: .
J: TRBJ1-2
DNA: TGTGCCAGCAGCGAAACACGCTATGGCTACACCTTC
CDR3: CASSETRYGYTF

size: .
V: TRBV5-5
D: .
J: TRBJ2-7
DNA: TGTGCCAGTACCTGGGGTTTAGGTCGTGGCGAGCAGTACTTC
CDR3: CASTWGLGRGEQYF

size: .
V: TRBV9
D: TRBD1
J: TRBJ2-5
DNA: TGTGCCAGCAGCGTAGCCGGACAGGGGGAGACCCAGTACTTC
CDR3: CASSVAGQGETQYF

size: .
V: TRBV5-1
D: TRBD2
J: TRBJ2-5
DNA: TGCGCCAGCAGCCACGGGACTAGCGGGGAGACCCAGTACTTC
CDR3: CASSHGTSGETQYF

size: .
V: TRBV25-1
D: TRBD1
J: TRBJ1-1
DNA: TGTGCCAGCAGTGTCCCGGGACAGGGAGGCACTGAAGCTTTCTTT
CDR3: CASSVPGQGGTEAFF

size: .
V: TRBV28
D: TRBD1
J: TRBJ1-2
DNA: TGTGCCAGCAGTCCACTCGGTCAGGGACAGAACTATGGCTACACCTTC
CDR3: CASSPLGQGQNYGYTF

size: .
V: TRBV19
D: TRBD1
J: TRBJ2-1
DNA: TGTGCCAGTACCGGAGTTCCGGGACAGGGGTTTGCTGAGCAGTTCTTC
CDR3: CASTGVPGQGFAEQFF

size: .
V: TRBV18
D: .
J: TRBJ1-4
DNA: TGTGCCAGCTCGACCGCCTCAGTAACTAATGAAAAACTGTTTTTT
CDR3: CASSTASVTNEKLFF

size: once
V: TRBV11-2
D: .
J: TRBJ2-7
DNA: TGTGCCAGCAGCTTAGTGGGGAACGCCTACGAGCAGTACTTC
CDR3: CASSLVGNAYEQYF

size: .
V: TRBV7-9
D: TRBD1
J: TRBJ2-7
DNA: TGTGCCAGCAGCCCGGGACAGACCTACGAGCAGTACTTC
CDR3: CASSPGQTYEQYF

size: .
V: TRBV4-1
D: TRBD1
J: TRBJ2-7
DNA: TGCGCCAGCAGCCGGGACAGTTTCTACGAGCAGTACTTC
CDR3: CASSRDSFYEQYF

size: .
V: TRBV29-1
D: .
J: TRBJ2-6
DNA: TGCAGCGTTGATCAGGGACCTGGGGCCAACGTCCTGACTTTC
CDR3: CSVDQGPGANVLTF

size: .
V: TRBV2
D: TRBD2
J: TRBJ2-7
DNA: TGTGCCAGCAGTGCCGTTGGGGTGGGGGGGGAGCAGTACTTC
CDR3: CASSAVGVGGEQYF

size: once
V: TRBV9
D: TRBD2
J: TRBJ2-5
DNA: TGTGCCAGCAGCGCTAGCGGGGGTTTCCAAGAGACCCAGTACTTC
CDR3: CASSASGGFQETQYF

size: few
V: TRBV6-6
D: .
J: TRBJ1-6
DNA: TGTGCCAGCAAATCCGAGACAGAGGCTTCACCCCTCCACTTT
CDR3: CASKSETEASPLHF

size: once
V: TRBV6-1
D: .
J: TRBJ2-3
DNA: TGTGCCAGCAGTGAAGCAGGCGGGAACACAGATACGCAGTATTTT
CDR3: CASSEAGGNTDTQYF

size: .
V: TRBV18
D: .
J: TRBJ2-3
DNA: TGTGCCAGCTCATCGGGCGGGGGCCGAACAGATACGCAGTATTTT
CDR3: CASSSGGGRTDTQYF

size: few
V: TRBV28
D: .
J: TRBJ1-1
DNA: TGTGCCGCCAAGCCGGGGGAAACTGAAGCTTTCTTT
CDR3: CAAKPGETEAFF

size: once
V: TRBV7-3
D: .
J: TRBJ1-5
DNA: TGTGCCAGCAGTGCTCCGGGAAATAGCAATCAGCCCCAGCATTTT
CDR3: CASSAPGNSNQPQHF

size: .
V: TRBV10-1
D: .
J: TRBJ1-1
DNA: TGCGCCAGCAGCTTTACACAGAACACTGAAGCTTTCTTT
CDR3: CASSFTQNTEAFF

size: .
V: TRBV30
D: .
J: TRBJ2-7
DNA: TGTGCCTGGCAGACCGATAGCTCCTACGAGCAGTACTTC
CDR3: CAWQTDSSYEQYF

size: .
V: TRBV2
D: .
J: TRBJ1-1
DNA: TGTGCCAGCAGTGCGCGCGGGAACACTGAAGCTTTCTTT
CDR3: CASSARGNTEAFF

size: .
V: TRBV10-3
D: .
J: TRBJ1-5
DNA: TGTGCCATCAGTGCCGGACGGGGCAATCAGCCCCAGCATTTT
CDR3: CAISAGRGNQPQHF

size: .
V: TRBV5-1
D: TRBD1
J: TRBJ1-4
DNA: TGCGCCAGCAGCTTGGGACAGGGATATGAAAAACTGTTTTTT
CDR3: CASSLGQGYEKLFF

size: .
V: TRBV7-6
D: TRBD1
J: TRBJ2-2
DNA: TGTGCCAGCAGCACACGACAGGGCACCGGGGAGCTGTTTTTT
CDR3: CASSTRQGTGELFF

size: .
V: TRBV7-9
D: .
J: TRBJ1-4
DNA: TGTGCCAGCACCCTCTGGGGGAATGAAAAACTGTTTTTT
CDR3: CASTLWGNEKLFF

size: few
V: TRBV6-6
D: .
J: TRBJ2-3
DNA: TGTGCCAGCAGTCGCACAGATACGCAGTATTTT
CDR3: CASSRTDTQYF